The 10 T cell receptor beta chains reported below all come from one sample, sequenced in a study of patients and donors after allogeneic stem cell transplantation. TCRdb ran MiXCR on the RT-PCR reads and lists one entry per CDR3 protein. The profile shows about 960,000 distinct CDR3 sequences, more than 15% of them singletons. What was sequenced was blood, either unsorted or a sorted T cell fraction (not recorded which). The receptors were gathered from a human donor who was either an allogeneic HSCT recipient or a stem cell or donor lymphocyte infusion donor (not recorded which). It is not recorded whose cells these are; they may come from a transplant donor.

The chain employs TRBV2 and TRBJ1-1, with D tentatively TRBD1 (6 bases). The germline V and J ends were trimmed by 3 bases and 7 bases, with 9 bases remaining between them. CDR1 is SNHLY and CDR2 is FYNNEI in the germline V gene. The CDR3 spans 12 residues. Written as DNA, the CDR3 is TGTGCCAGCAGTGACAGGGGTGATGAAGCTTTCTTT. Its protein is CASSDRGDEAFF.

The chain links TRBV29-1 to TRBJ1-2, with D perhaps matching TRBD1 (5 bases). Per germline, CDR1 SQVTM and CDR2 ANQGSEA. V gave up 5 bases and J gave up 0 bases, with 13 bases separating them. The CDR3 is 14 residues long. The CDR3: CSVLTGTSNYGYTF. CDR3 sequence (DNA): TGCAGCGTTCTTACCGGGACGTCTAACTATGGCTACACCTTC.

The chain combines TRBV7-3 with TRBJ2-1; 7 bases are a match to TRBD2. With V trimmed by 5 bases and J by 4 bases, 5 bases remained unmatched. The CDR3 runs 14 residues. Germline V CDR1 and CDR2: SGHTA, FQGTGA. The CDR3 spells CASSRAGLYNEQFF. The CDR3 bases are TGTGCCAGCAGCAGAGCGGGATTATACAATGAGCAGTTCTTC.

The J gene is TRBJ1-1, the V gene TRBV20-1, with 8 bases aligning to TRBD1. V was clipped by 7 bases and J by 6 bases; unmatched bases: 10. CDR3 size: 13 residues. Germline CDR1 and CDR2: DFQATT and SNEGSKA (reference sequence). CDR3 region: CSVATGGISEAFF. In DNA, the CDR3 is TGCAGTGTCGCCACAGGGGGGATTTCTGAAGCTTTCTTT.

This clonotype was observed many times. The genes are TRBV12-3 or TRBV12-4 and TRBJ1-2; a possible D gene is TRBD1 (5 bases). The V and J ends lost 6 bases and 4 bases respectively, with 12 bases between them. The CDR3 is made up of 13 amino acids. CDR3 DNA sequence: TGTGCCAGCAGCAACGGGACTCTCTATGGCTACACCTTC. Translating it yields CASSNGTLYGYTF.

A few counts support this clonotype. The rearrangement uses TRBV7-2 and TRBJ2-1; 12 bases match TRBD2. Trimming cost V 5 bases and J 9 bases; bases outside gene matches: 14. There are 17 residues in the CDR3. Germline V gene lookup returns CDR1 SGHTA and CDR2 FQGNSA. Here the CDR3 reads CASSPSSSGGALGEQFF. CDR3 in DNA: TGTGCCAGCAGCCCGAGCTCTAGCGGGGGGGCCTTGGGTGAGCAGTTCTTC.

This clonotype has just a few counts. This chain connects TRBV5-1 to TRBJ2-1; a weak D match, TRBD2 (5 bases). Germline CDR1 reads SGHRS; CDR2 reads YFSETQ. The length of the CDR3 is 15 residues. V lost 0 bases and J lost 9, with 16 bases in between. As DNA, the CDR3 is TGCGCCAGCAGCTTGGCGATGGCGGGCGGAGGTGAGCAGTTCTTC. Its translation is CASSLAMAGGGEQFF. Together with reference TRBV5-1 and TRBJ2-1, the CDR3 gives the full variable domain: KAGVTQTPRYLIKTRGQQVTLSCSPISGHRSVSWYQQTPGQGLQFLFEYFSETQRNKGNFPGRFSGRQFSNSRSEMNVSTLELGDSALYLCASSLAMAGGGEQFFGPGTRLTVL.

The rearrangement joins TRBV30 to TRBJ2-3, with D maybe TRBD2 (7 bases). The CDR3 consists of 13 residues. V lost 2 bases to trimming and J lost 8 bases, with 14 bases between them. Germline V lookup: CDR1 GTSNPN, CDR2 SVGIG (reference sequence). The chain's CDR3 is CAWSPRGASTQYF. As DNA, the CDR3 is TGTGCCTGGAGTCCACGGGGGGCAAGTACGCAGTATTTT.

The rearrangement uses TRBV24-1 and TRBJ2-3; 13 nucleotides agree with TRBD2. Germline CDR1 is KGHDR and CDR2 is SFDVKD. The CDR3 is 15 amino acids. V was pared by 5 bases and J by 3 bases, with 1 base of the junction left unmatched. The chain's CDR3 is CATSGGLAGTDTQYF. The CDR3 region has the DNA TGTGCCACCAGTGGGGGACTAGCGGGAACAGATACGCAGTATTTT.

This chain links TRBV5-1 with TRBJ2-1; 13 bases map to TRBD2. The CDR3 extends over 16 amino acids. The junction had 9 bases not matched to a gene; V was cut back by 4 bases and J by 8 bases. CDR1 and CDR2 (germline): SGHRS, YFSETQ. CDR3 nucleotides: TGCGCCAGCAGCATAAGGACTAGCGGGAGAGGCGATGAGCAGTTCTTC. Translation gives CASSIRTSGRGDEQFF.